The next 22 T cell receptor beta chains were all read from a single sample in a study of T cells in Graves' hyperthyroidism and ophthalmopathy. Amplification yielded TCR beta CDR3 regions, with RNA transcripts as the source. The TCR CDR3 first-round RT-PCR relied on the HTBI primer set. One entry per CDR3 protein results from TCRdb running MiXCR on the multiplex PCR reads. The data hold about 270,000 distinct CDR3 sequences, with 12% to 15% observed a single time. The sample was blood. Every receptor here comes from a woman aged 50 to 60 with Graves' hyperthyroidism that later progressed to Graves' ophthalmopathy.

The chain uses TRBV3-1 and TRBJ2-1, with TRBD2 matching over 13 bases. The CDR3 is 14 residues long. Germline loops: CDR1 LGHDT, CDR2 YNNKEL (reference sequence). V trimming: 5 bases; J trimming: 9 bases; junction bases outside the gene matches: 4. The CDR3 here is CASSSGLAGLEQFF. In DNA form, the CDR3 reads TGTGCCAGCAGCTCGGGACTAGCGGGACTTGAGCAGTTCTTC.

Ten or more counts support this clonotype. V usage is TRBV5-1 and J usage is TRBJ2-7; D remains unclear. Germline CDR1 reads SGHRS; CDR2 reads YFSETQ. The CDR3 is 15 residues long. Between the trimmed V and J ends, which lost 2 bases and 2 bases, there was a span of 14 bases. Written as DNA, the CDR3 is TGCGCCAGCAGCTTAGAGAGTCGGGCAACCTACGAGCAGTACTTC. It yields the protein CASSLESRATYEQYF.

Notes on this clonotype: A read error may explain this, as a much larger clone is one base away. The rearrangement uses TRBV28 and TRBJ1-5, with TRBD1 as a possible D gene (5 bases). In germline, CDR1 is MDHEN, CDR2 SYDVKM. The CDR3 contains 18 residues. The germline V and J ends were trimmed by 6 bases and 2 bases, with 23 bases remaining between them. The CDR3: CASSYLGGGGGGNQPQHF. CDR3 sequence (DNA): TGTGCCAGCAGCTATCTGGGGGGGGGGGGGGGAGGCAATCAGCCCCAGCATTTT.

The gene calls are TRBV7-2 and TRBJ2-5, with TRBD2 matching 14 bases. Per germline, CDR1 SGHTA and CDR2 FQGNSA. The trim removed 5 bases at V and 2 bases at J, leaving 4 bases unmatched. The CDR3 contains 16 residues. CDR3 region: CASSTRLAGGQETQYF. The DNA for the CDR3 is TGTGCCAGCAGCACCCGACTAGCGGGAGGGCAAGAGACCCAGTACTTC.

Ten or more counts support this clonotype. The J gene is TRBJ2-5, the V gene TRBV6-1, with 12 bases lining up with TRBD2. V lost 4 bases, J lost 7 bases, and 4 bases stayed unmatched. The CDR3 totals 14 residues. Germline V CDR1 and CDR2: MNHNS, SASEGT. Here the CDR3 DNA reads TGTGCCAGCAGTGGGACTAGCGGGAAGGGGACCCAGTACTTC. It codes for CASSGTSGKGTQYF.

This clonotype was seen at least ten times. This rearrangement joins TRBV6-1 to TRBJ2-7, with D possibly TRBD2 on 6 matching bases. There are 12 residues in the CDR3. Germline V lookup: CDR1 MNHNS, CDR2 SASEGT. Deletions cut 6 bases from V and 6 bases from J, with 12 bases between. DNA for the CDR3: TGTGCCAGCAGCCCGTTGGGAGGCGAGCAGTACTTC. Its protein is CASSPLGGEQYF.

Here the CDR3 reads CASSEWGETYEQYF. The CDR3 bases are TGCGCCAGCAGTGAGTGGGGGGAGACCTACGAGCAGTACTTC. The chain has TRBV10-1 and TRBJ2-7; the D gene is possibly TRBD2 (6 bases). CDR3 length: 14 amino acids. Trimming removed 1 base from V and 2 bases from J, with 9 bases in between. Looked up from germline, CDR1 is WNHNN and CDR2 is SYGVQD (reference sequence).

This clonotype was observed many times. The chain couples TRBV30 to TRBJ2-5, with 8 bases aligning to TRBD1. With V trimmed by 4 bases and J by 2 bases, 9 bases remained unmatched. In germline, CDR1 is GTSNPN, CDR2 SVGIG (reference sequence). The CDR3 loop spans 15 amino acids. CDR3 sequence (DNA): TGTGCCTGGACTGCCACAGGGGGGCTTCAAGAGACCCAGTACTTC. It codes for CAWTATGGLQETQYF. Based on the CDR3 plus reference TRBV30 and TRBJ2-5, the full variable domain is SQTIHQWPATLVQPVGSPLSLECTVEGTSNPNLYWYRQAAGRGLQLLFYSVGIGQISSEVPQNLSASRPQDRQFILSSKKLLLSDSGFYLCAWTATGGLQETQYFGPGTRLLVL.

The chain links TRBV15 to TRBJ2-7, with 8 bases lining up with TRBD1. This CDR3 has 18 residues. J gave up 0 bases and V 3 bases, and 13 bases lay outside the gene matches. Per the germline V gene, CDR1 is LNHNV and CDR2 is YYDKDF (reference sequence). As DNA, the CDR3 is TGTGCCACCAGCAGCGGAACAGGGGGTTTGATCAACTCCTACGAGCAGTACTTC. Amino acids: CATSSGTGGLINSYEQYF.

This clonotype has a count of ten or more. J is TRBJ2-2 and V is TRBV27; D possibly uses TRBD1 or TRBD2 (5 bases each). Germline CDR1 and CDR2: MNHEY and SMNVEV (reference sequence). The CDR3 is 12 residues long. Trimming removed 2 bases at V and 7 bases at J, with 5 bases between. The CDR3 reads CASSLGGGELFF. In nucleotides, the CDR3 is TGTGCCAGCAGTTTAGGGGGCGGGGAGCTGTTTTTT.

V is TRBV14 and J is TRBJ2-1; 11 bases map to TRBD2. J was trimmed by 9 bases and V by 0 bases; bases with no gene match: 4. In germline, CDR1 is SGHDN, CDR2 FVKESK. CDR3 length: 15 amino acids. CDR3: CASSQETSGSAEQFF. The DNA for the CDR3 is TGTGCCAGCAGCCAAGAAACTAGCGGGAGTGCTGAGCAGTTCTTC.

Ten or more counts support this clonotype. The genes are TRBV12-3 or TRBV12-4 and TRBJ2-5, with D perhaps given as TRBD1 or TRBD2 (6 bases each). The V end was cut by 5 bases, the J end by 4 bases, with 20 bases between. This CDR3 spans 16 amino acids. The CDR3 DNA sequence: TGTGCCAGCAGTCGCTCGGGCCCCAGGGGAGGAGAGACCCAGTACTTC. Translated, it gives CASSRSGPRGGETQYF.

There are many counts of this clonotype. V is TRBV7-9 and J is TRBJ2-5; 8 bases are shared with TRBD2. Germline V gives CDR1 SEHNR, CDR2 FQNEAQ (reference sequence). With V trimmed by 4 bases and J by 12 bases, 7 bases remained unmatched. CDR3 length equals 12 residues. CDR3 DNA: TGTGCCAGCAGCTATGGTAGCGGGGATGAGTACTTC. Translating it yields CASSYGSGDEYF.

This clonotype was seen more than once but under ten times. CDR3 amino acids: CASSLGQGANEQFF. The CDR3 DNA reads as TGTGCCAGCAGCCTCGGGCAGGGGGCAAATGAGCAGTTCTTC. The chain is built from TRBV12-3 or TRBV12-4 and TRBJ2-1, with 8 bases lining up with TRBD1. The V gene end was trimmed by 6 bases and the J gene end by 7 bases; junction bases not matched to a gene: 8. CDR3 size: 14 residues.

This clonotype was detected ten times or more. The chain employs TRBV19 and TRBJ1-4; 7 bases agree with TRBD1. The germline CDR1 and CDR2 sequences are LNHDA and SQIVND (reference sequence). V was pared by 9 bases and J by 8 bases, with 12 bases of the junction left unmatched. The CDR3 has 14 residues. In nucleotides, the CDR3 is TGTGCCAGCCGACTCCGGACAGGCGGCGAAAAACTGTTTTTT. This gives the protein CASRLRTGGEKLFF.

This clonotype was detected many times. The chain has TRBV18 and TRBJ1-4, with unresolved D. Per the germline V gene, CDR1 is KGHSH and CDR2 is LQKENI. The CDR3 is 16 residues long. V dropped 3 bases and J dropped 8 bases, with 19 bases sitting between them. CDR3 sequence reads: CASSPHVFPGEEKLFF. The CDR3 DNA reads as TGTGCCAGCTCACCTCACGTCTTTCCGGGAGAGGAAAAACTGTTTTTT.

This clonotype was observed a single time. V usage is TRBV20-1 and J usage is TRBJ2-3; the match to TRBD2 covers 9 bases. From germline, CDR1 is DFQATT and CDR2 SNEGSKA (reference sequence). V was clipped by 6 bases and J by 4 bases; unmatched bases: 14. The length of the CDR3 is 16 residues. The CDR3 protein is CSAPPASGIGPDTQYF. The CDR3 DNA sequence: TGCAGTGCCCCCCCCGCTAGCGGGATTGGCCCAGATACGCAGTATTTT.

This chain uses TRBV19 with TRBJ2-3; unclear D gene. From germline, CDR1 is LNHDA and CDR2 SQIVND (reference sequence). CDR3 length: 13 residues. V was pared by 5 bases and J by 0 bases, with 6 bases between. In DNA, the CDR3 is TGTGCCAGTAGTGAAGCTAGCACAGATACGCAGTATTTT. The encoded protein is CASSEASTDTQYF.

The chain couples TRBV11-3 to TRBJ2-1, with a possible D match to TRBD2 (5 bases). This CDR3 is built from 15 residues. Trimming pared 3 bases from V and 3 bases from J, leaving 12 bases between. Per the germline V gene, CDR1 is SGHNT and CDR2 is YENEEA. Written as DNA, the CDR3 is TGTGCCAGCAGCTTTGATGACCGGGACTACAATGAGCAGTTCTTC. Translating gives CASSFDDRDYNEQFF.

V is TRBV3-1 and J is TRBJ2-7, with D tentatively TRBD2 (5 bases). The germline V gene has CDR1 LGHDT and CDR2 YNNKEL (reference sequence). The CDR3 has 15 residues. Trimming left V 4 bases short and J 2 bases short, with 15 bases between. The CDR3 protein is CASSRSQSGAYEQYF. The CDR3 nucleotides are TGTGCCAGCAGCCGATCTCAAAGCGGAGCCTACGAGCAGTACTTC.

This clonotype was counted only a few times. The rearrangement joins TRBV20-1 to TRBJ1-3; D remains ambiguous. The V gene lost 0 bases and the J gene lost 3 bases, with 9 bases spanning the gap. Germline-derived CDR1 and CDR2 are DFQATT and SNEGSKA (reference sequence). The CDR3 is made up of 14 amino acids. The CDR3, as DNA: TGCAGTGCTAGAGAATTCCGGAATGGAAACACCATATATTTT. Amino acids: CSAREFRNGNTIYF.

The V call is TRBV5-6, the J call TRBJ2-2; 8 bases are shared with TRBD1. From germline, CDR1 is SGHDT and CDR2 YYEEEE. J gave up 4 bases and V 8 bases, and 10 bases lay outside the gene matches. The CDR3 has 15 amino acids. CDR3 in DNA: TGTGCCAGTAGAGACAGGGGTGGGGGCACCGGGGAGCTGTTTTTT. Translated, it gives CASRDRGGGTGELFF.